This T cell receptor beta chain was sequenced for a study of tumor-infiltrating lymphocytes in primary liver carcinoma. General observations from the study: Lesser overlap characterized tumor-adjacent and tumor-blood pairs relative to tumor region pairs.

Co-extraction of both nucleic acids (RNA and DNA) used roughly 20-34 mg of unsorted bulk tissue. Resection treated the patients' primary liver carcinoma. Synthesis of TCR beta cDNA was carried out from about 0.55 ug total RNA with a constant-region primer. Three rounds of nested multiplex PCR with slightly modified ARM-PCR produced TCR beta libraries. Two initial PCR rounds of around 10 cycles each paired TRBV1-TRBV30 forward primers with a C-beta reverse primer. TCRdb ran MiXCR on the multiplex PCR reads and lists one entry per CDR3 protein. This sample has roughly 25,000 distinct CDR3 sequences; roughly four fifths occur once, and the top ten carry around 45%. Trimming removed 5 bases from V and 2 bases from J; junction bases left unmatched: 7. The CDR3 is 15 residues long. Germline V gives CDR1 SGHAT, CDR2 FQNNGV. For this clonotype: Antigen unknown.

The sequencing sample was made of liver tumor tissue from sampling region 3. The sample's subset: tumor region T3, left-lateral pole. The source of this sequence is a man between 40 and 49 years old with primary liver carcinoma and hepatitis B virus infection. The chain couples TRBV11-2 to TRBJ2-7; TRBD1 matches 9 bases. Here the CDR3 DNA reads TGTGCCAGCAGCCAAGGGACAGGGAGAACCTACGAGCAGTACTTC. This codes for CASSQGTGRTYEQYF.